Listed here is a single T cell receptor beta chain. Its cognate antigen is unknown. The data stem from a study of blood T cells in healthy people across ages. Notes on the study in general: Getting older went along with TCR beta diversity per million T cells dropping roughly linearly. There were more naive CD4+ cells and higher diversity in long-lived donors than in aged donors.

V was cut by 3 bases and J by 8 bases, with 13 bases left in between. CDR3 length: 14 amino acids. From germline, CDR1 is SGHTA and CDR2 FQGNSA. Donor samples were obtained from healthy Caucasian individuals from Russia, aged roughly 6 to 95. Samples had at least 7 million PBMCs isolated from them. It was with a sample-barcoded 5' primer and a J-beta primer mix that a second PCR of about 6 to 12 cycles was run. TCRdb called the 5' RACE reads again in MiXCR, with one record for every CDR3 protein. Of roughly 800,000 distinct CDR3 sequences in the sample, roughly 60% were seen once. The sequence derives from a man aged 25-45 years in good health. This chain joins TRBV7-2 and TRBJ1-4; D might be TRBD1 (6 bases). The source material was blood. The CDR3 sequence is CASSLNTGTEKLFF. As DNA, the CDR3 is TGTGCCAGCAGCTTGAACACAGGGACGGAAAAACTGTTTTTT.